These 15 T cell receptor beta chains share one sample of origin, sequenced in a study of T cell responses to AZD1222 COVID-19 vaccine. The method was immunoSEQ multiplex PCR; TCRdb's version includes in-frame clones alone and lacks a portion of them. The sample comprises approximately 150,000 clones, under 95% of which are singletons, and roughly 1.3% rests with the top ten. The sample was peripheral blood, taken on day 0 of AZD1222 vaccination. The receptors here all came from an adult in good health.

The chain has TRBV12-5 and TRBJ1-2, with 8 bases that match TRBD1. V lost 0 bases to trimming and J lost 4 bases; unmatched junction nucleotides: 10. The length of the CDR3 is 17 residues. The germline CDR1 and CDR2 sequences are LGHNT and FRNRAP. The CDR3 sequence is CASGLVLGTGNIYGYTF. CDR3 nucleotides: TGTGCTAGTGGTTTGGTCCTTGGGACAGGCAATATCTATGGCTACACCTTC.

J is TRBJ2-3 and V is TRBV28, with 16 bases fitting TRBD2. V lost 5 bases, J lost 7 bases, and 6 bases stayed unmatched. CDR1 and CDR2 from the germline V gene are MDHEN and SYDVKM. The CDR3 extends over 16 amino acids. The CDR3 region is CASSAGLAGGRNTQYF. In nucleotides, the CDR3 is TGTGCCAGCAGTGCGGGACTAGCGGGAGGGCGGAATACGCAGTATTTT.

This clone was detected only once. The chain is built from TRBV21-1 and TRBJ1-4. TRBV21-1 is a recognized pseudogene. The CDR3 is 8 amino acids. The CDR3 DNA reads TGTGCCAGGCCTAAACTGTTTTTT. It yields the protein CARPKLFF.

In its sample, this clone is medium-sized. The rearrangement links TRBV6-4 to TRBJ2-1; 13 nucleotides line up with TRBD2. Trimming at V came to 2 bases and at J to 8 bases, leaving 0 bases not matched to a gene. Germline CDR1 reads MRHNA; CDR2 reads SNTAGT. This CDR3 region has 14 residues. For the CDR3, the DNA is TGTGCCAGCAGTGACGGACTAGCGGGAGATGAGCAGTTCTTC. Amino acid sequence: CASSDGLAGDEQFF.

The chain links TRBV3-1 (or the pseudogene TRBV3-2) to TRBJ2-7, with 7 bases fitting TRBD1. V was pared by 1 base and J by 2 bases, with 5 bases of the junction left unmatched. Germline V lookup: CDR1 LGHDT, CDR2 YNNKEL (reference sequence). CDR3 length: 15 amino acids. Here the CDR3 DNA reads TGTGCCAGCAGCCAAGGACAGGGCAACCCCTACGAGCAGTACTTC. Amino acid sequence: CASSQGQGNPYEQYF.

The DNA of the CDR3 is TGTGCCAGCAGCTTTACGGGACAGAAGTATGGCTACACCTTC. Its protein product is CASSFTGQKYGYTF. J is TRBJ1-2 and V is TRBV7-9; 7 nucleotides align to TRBD1. Trimming removed 3 bases from V and 5 bases from J; junction bases left unmatched: 6. The CDR3 length is 14 residues. The germline gives CDR1 SEHNR, CDR2 FQNEAQ (reference sequence). The full variable domain, rest sourced from reference TRBV7-9 and TRBJ1-2, is DTGVSQNPRHKITKRGQNVTFRCDPISEHNRLYWYRQTLGQGPEFLTYFQNEAQLEKSRLLSDRFSAERPKGSFSTLEIQRTEQGDSAMYLCASSFTGQKYGYTFGSGTRLTVV.

This chain links TRBV28 with TRBJ2-7, with D possibly matching TRBD2 (6 bases). The CDR3 runs 16 residues. Trimming removed 6 bases from V and 2 bases from J, with 20 bases in between. Germline V gives CDR1 MDHEN, CDR2 SYDVKM. The CDR3 DNA sequence: TGTGCCAGCAGCGGCGCGTCGCGGGACCCCACCTACGAGCAGTACTTC. Translated, it gives CASSGASRDPTYEQYF. Supplemented by reference TRBV28 and TRBJ2-7, the full variable domain reads DVKVTQSSRYLVKRTGEKVFLECVQDMDHENMFWYRQDPGLGLRLIYFSYDVKMKEKGDIPEGYSVSREKKERFSLILESASTNQTSMYLCASSGASRDPTYEQYFGPGTRLTVT.

The chain employs TRBV10-3 and TRBJ2-2; no clear D. This CDR3 has 11 amino acids. The V gene's germline CDR1 is ENHRY and CDR2 SYGVKD. Deletions cut 6 bases from V and 8 bases from J, with 7 bases between. CDR3 DNA: TGTGCCATCAGCAAACTAGGGGAGCTGTTTTTT. This gives the protein CAISKLGELFF.

The gene calls are TRBV2 and TRBJ2-1; a possible D gene is TRBD1 (7 bases). The CDR3 extends over 15 amino acids. Germline loops: CDR1 SNHLY, CDR2 FYNNEI. V was shortened by 7 bases and J by 2 bases, with 15 bases between the two germline ends. The CDR3 loop reads CASNQGGSTYNEQFF. The DNA of the CDR3 is TGTGCCAGCAATCAGGGGGGCAGCACCTACAATGAGCAGTTCTTC.

CDR3 nucleotides: TGTGCCAGCAGACCCTTGGGACTAGCGTTGAATTCCCGATACACAGATACGCAGTATTTT. This translates into CASRPLGLALNSRYTDTQYF. V and J are TRBV27 and TRBJ2-3; 10 bases map to TRBD2. V dropped 6 bases and J dropped 2; count of bases not matched to a gene: 20. This CDR3 comprises 20 residues. Germline V gene lookup returns CDR1 MNHEY and CDR2 SMNVEV (reference sequence).

The CDR3 nucleotides read TGTGCCAGCAGCCAAGGGACCGAGAATTCACCCCTCCACTTT. As protein: CASSQGTENSPLHF. The chain joins TRBV7-2 to TRBJ1-6; D possibly corresponds to TRBD1 (5 bases). There are 14 residues in the CDR3. Germline assignment: CDR1 SGHTA and CDR2 FQGNSA. V was pared by 5 bases and J by 7 bases, with 12 bases between.

This clone has a single count. The rearrangement joins TRBV13 to TRBJ1-2; D gene unclear. The CDR3 has 16 residues. Trimming took 0 bases from V and 2 from J, leaving 13 bases between them. Germline CDR1 and CDR2: PRHDT and FYEKMQ (reference sequence). The CDR3: CASSLGGRLINYGYTF. The CDR3 nucleotides read TGTGCCAGCAGCTTAGGTGGCAGACTCATAAACTATGGCTACACCTTC.

The chain recombines TRBV12-3 or TRBV12-4 with TRBJ1-1; D gene uncertain. The CDR3 loop spans 13 amino acids. V was shortened by 7 bases and J by 1 base, with 10 bases between the two germline ends. This CDR3 reads CASTRTSNTEAFF. CDR3 sequence (DNA): TGTGCCAGCACCCGAACCTCGAACACTGAAGCTTTCTTT.

This chain links TRBV7-3 with TRBJ2-3; TRBD1 might be the D (5 bases). V was clipped by 2 bases and J by 0 bases, with 12 bases between them. The V gene's germline CDR1 is SGHTA and CDR2 FQGTGA. This CDR3 has 16 amino acids. Here the CDR3 reads CASSLPKTVSTDTQYF. The CDR3, as DNA: TGTGCCAGCAGCTTACCCAAGACAGTGAGCACAGATACGCAGTATTTT.

The rearrangement uses TRBV14 and TRBJ1-2; no clear D gene. The CDR3 is 14 amino acids. Germline assignment: CDR1 SGHDN and CDR2 FVKESK. Trimming shortened V by 0 bases and J by 2 bases, and 7 bases separated the two germline ends. CDR3: CASSQDSGNYGYTF. The DNA of the CDR3 is TGTGCCAGCAGCCAAGATTCCGGGAACTATGGCTACACCTTC.